This T cell receptor (beta chain) was recovered during a study of T cell repertoires in cytomegalovirus infection (dated 2019 in TCRdb). About the study as a whole: Donor HLA type was relevant to the analysis, as public TCR beta signatures indicated carriage of CMV infection together with the matching HLA type.

Overall study outcomes, separate from this receptor: Carriers of CMV infection plus the relevant HLA type were discriminated by the cumulative frequency of public TCR beta family members in the study cohort and in an independent roughly 370-donor cohort. The ex vivo response was dominated by HLA-C-restricted CMV-specific TCR beta clonotypes, which also provided the single most frequent clonotype in two of eight donors.

The trim is 1 base for V and 0 bases for J, with a gap of 16 bases between the germline ends. From the germline V gene, CDR1 is LGHNA and CDR2 is YNFKEQ. CDR3 length: 17 amino acids, cysteine to phenylalanine. CDR3 DNA only is kept here, 51 bases in frame from base 1. The listed sequencing device is Illumina HiSeq 1500. Through fastp at Q25 and MiXCR, TCRdb rebuilt clones from the public reads, retaining in-frame beta chains. Each entry merges the rows of one CDR3 protein and shows their most common DNA and genes. The sample contains some 680,000 distinct CDR3 sequences, approximately 34% of them found a single time. The ten largest clones capture roughly 2.9% of the sample. Concerning this clonotype: This clone's antigen is unknown. No much larger clone is present one base from it, and per-base qualities are unavailable.

This receptor was taken from a human donor in good health (CMV status not recorded). Some clones in this sample may be carry-over from other donors' samples. The chain uses TRBV4-2 and TRBJ2-7; a tentative D call is TRBD2 (5 bases match). The specimen sequenced was PBMCs. In nucleotide form, the sequence is TGTGCCAGCAGCCAAGGCCGATCTACGGGGAGCTCCTACGAGCAGTACTTC. Its translation reads: CASSQGRSTGSSYEQYF.